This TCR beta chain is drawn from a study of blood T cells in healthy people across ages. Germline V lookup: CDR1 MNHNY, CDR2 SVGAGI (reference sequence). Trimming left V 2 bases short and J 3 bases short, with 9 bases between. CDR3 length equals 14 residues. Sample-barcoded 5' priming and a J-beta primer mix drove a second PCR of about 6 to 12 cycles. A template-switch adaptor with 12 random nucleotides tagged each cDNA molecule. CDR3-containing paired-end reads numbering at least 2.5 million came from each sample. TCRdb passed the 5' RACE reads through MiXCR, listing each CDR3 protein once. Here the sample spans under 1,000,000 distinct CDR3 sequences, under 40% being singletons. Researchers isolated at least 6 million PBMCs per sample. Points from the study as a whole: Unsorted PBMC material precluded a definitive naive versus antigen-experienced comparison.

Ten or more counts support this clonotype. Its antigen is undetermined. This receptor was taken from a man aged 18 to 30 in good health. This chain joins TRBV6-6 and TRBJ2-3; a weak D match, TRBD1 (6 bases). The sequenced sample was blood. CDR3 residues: CASSYRQETDTQYF. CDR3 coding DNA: TGTGCCAGCAGTTACAGACAGGAGACAGATACGCAGTATTTT.